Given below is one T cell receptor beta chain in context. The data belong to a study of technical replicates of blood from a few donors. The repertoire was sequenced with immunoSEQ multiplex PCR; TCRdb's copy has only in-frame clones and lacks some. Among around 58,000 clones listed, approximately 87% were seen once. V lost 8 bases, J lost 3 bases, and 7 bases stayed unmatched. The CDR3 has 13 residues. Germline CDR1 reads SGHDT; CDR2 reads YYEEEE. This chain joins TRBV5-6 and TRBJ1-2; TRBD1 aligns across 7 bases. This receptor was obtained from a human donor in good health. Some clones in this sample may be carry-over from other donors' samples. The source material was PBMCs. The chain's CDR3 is CASRQGRDYGYTF. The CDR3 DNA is TGTGCCAGTCGACAGGGTCGGGACTATGGCTACACCTTC.